The sequence of this TCR beta chain was determined in a study of CD8 T cells in Susac syndrome. The CDR3 is 15 amino acids. Trimming took off 0 bases at V and 10 bases at J, with 16 bases between the two ends. Germline CDR1 is KGHSH and CDR2 is LQKENI. Random hexamers were used to reverse transcribe roughly 0.5 to 1 ug of RNA. TCRdb called the immunoSEQ multiplex PCR reads again in MiXCR, with one record for every CDR3 protein. The sample lists 50,000 to 65,000 distinct CDR3 sequences, approximately 94% occurring once. The rearrangement uses TRBV18 and TRBJ2-1; the D call may be TRBD1 or TRBD2 (5 bases each). Sequencing was performed on CD8+ T cells from PBMCs. The TCR was taken from a human donor in good health. CDR3 in amino acids: CASSPPRGLKEEQFF. DNA for the CDR3: TGTGCCAGCTCACCACCTCGGGGCCTAAAGGAAGAGCAGTTCTTC. Filled out from reference TRBV18 and TRBJ2-1, the complete variable domain reads NAGVMQNPRHLVRRRGQEARLRCSPMKGHSHVYWYRQLPEEGLKFMVYLQKENIIDESGMPKERFSAEFPKEGPSILRIQQVVRGDSAAYFCASSPPRGLKEEQFFGPGTRLTVL.